This T cell receptor beta chain was sequenced during a study of radiotherapy plus CTLA-4 blockade in lung cancer. The CDR3 consists of 13 residues. V was pared by 4 bases and J by 6 bases, with 7 bases of the junction left unmatched. From germline, CDR1 is SGDLS and CDR2 YYNGEE. Details on this clone: Its antigen remains unidentified.

Regarding the study as a whole: The best predictor of response was reported to be early blood T cell clone dynamics, with interferon-beta.

Data came from immunoSEQ multiplex PCR; TCRdb stores just in-frame clones and leaves some out. The sample includes about 38,000 clones, about 70% of them seen just once. This chain joins TRBV9 and TRBJ2-7, with 7 bases fitting TRBD1. The source is a human donor with non-small cell lung cancer who had stable disease on radiotherapy plus ipilimumab. Source: peripheral blood, taken from a patient treated with radiotherapy plus ipilimumab. CDR3 protein: CASSTTGASEQYF. CDR3 in DNA: TGTGCCAGCAGCACTACAGGGGCAAGCGAGCAGTACTTC. Looking up the rest from reference TRBV9 and TRBJ2-7 gives the full variable domain: DSGVTQTPKHLITATGQRVTLRCSPRSGDLSVYWYQQSLDQGLQFLIQYYNGEERAKGNILERFSAQQFPDLHSELNLSSLELGDSALYFCASSTTGASEQYFGPGTRLTVT.